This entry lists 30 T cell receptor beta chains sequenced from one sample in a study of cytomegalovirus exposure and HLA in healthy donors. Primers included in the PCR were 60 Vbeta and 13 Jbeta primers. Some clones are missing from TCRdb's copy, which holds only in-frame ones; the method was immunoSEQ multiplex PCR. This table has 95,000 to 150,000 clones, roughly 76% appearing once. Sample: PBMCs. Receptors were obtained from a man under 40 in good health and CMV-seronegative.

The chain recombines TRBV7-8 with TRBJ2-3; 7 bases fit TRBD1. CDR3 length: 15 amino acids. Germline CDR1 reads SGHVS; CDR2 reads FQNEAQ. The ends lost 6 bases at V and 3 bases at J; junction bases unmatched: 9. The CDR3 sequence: CASRQTGAETDTQYF. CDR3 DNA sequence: TGTGCCAGCAGACAAACAGGGGCAGAGACAGATACGCAGTATTTT.

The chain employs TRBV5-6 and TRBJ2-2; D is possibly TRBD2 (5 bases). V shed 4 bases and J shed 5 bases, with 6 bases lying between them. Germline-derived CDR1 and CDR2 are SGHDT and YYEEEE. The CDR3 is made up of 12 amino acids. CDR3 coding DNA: TGTGCCAGCAGCCGGGGTACCGGGGAGCTGTTTTTT. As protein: CASSRGTGELFF.

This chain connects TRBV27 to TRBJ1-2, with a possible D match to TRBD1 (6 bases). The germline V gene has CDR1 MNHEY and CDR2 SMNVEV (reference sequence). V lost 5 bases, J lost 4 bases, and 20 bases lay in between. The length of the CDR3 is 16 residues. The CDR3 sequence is CASSIDSTGPSYGYTF. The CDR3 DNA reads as TGTGCCAGCAGTATTGATTCCACAGGGCCCTCCTATGGCTACACCTTC.

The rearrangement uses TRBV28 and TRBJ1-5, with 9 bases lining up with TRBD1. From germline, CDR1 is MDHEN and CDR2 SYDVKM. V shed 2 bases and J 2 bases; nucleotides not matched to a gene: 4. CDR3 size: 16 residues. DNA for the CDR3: TGTGCCAGCAGTTTAGAAACAGGGGGCGGCAATCAGCCCCAGCATTTT. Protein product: CASSLETGGGNQPQHF.

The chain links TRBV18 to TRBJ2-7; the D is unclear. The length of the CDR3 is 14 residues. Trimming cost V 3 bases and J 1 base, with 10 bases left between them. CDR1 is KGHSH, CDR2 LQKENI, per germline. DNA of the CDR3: TGTGCCAGCTCACCCTCGGCGGCTTCCTACGAGCAGTACTTC. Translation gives CASSPSAASYEQYF.

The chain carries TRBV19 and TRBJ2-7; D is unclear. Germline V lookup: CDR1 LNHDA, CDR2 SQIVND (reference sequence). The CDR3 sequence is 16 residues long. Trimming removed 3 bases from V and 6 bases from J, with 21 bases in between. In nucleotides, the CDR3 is TGTGCCAGTAGTATGGCCCCGGGTCGAGTAAATTCCGAGCAGTACTTC. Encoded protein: CASSMAPGRVNSEQYF.

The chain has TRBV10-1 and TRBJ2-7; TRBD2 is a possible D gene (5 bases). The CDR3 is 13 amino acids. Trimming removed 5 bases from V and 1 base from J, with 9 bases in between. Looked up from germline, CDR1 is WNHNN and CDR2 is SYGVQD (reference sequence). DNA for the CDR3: TGCGCCAGCAGTCCCGGGGAATCCTACGAGCAGTACTTC. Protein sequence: CASSPGESYEQYF.

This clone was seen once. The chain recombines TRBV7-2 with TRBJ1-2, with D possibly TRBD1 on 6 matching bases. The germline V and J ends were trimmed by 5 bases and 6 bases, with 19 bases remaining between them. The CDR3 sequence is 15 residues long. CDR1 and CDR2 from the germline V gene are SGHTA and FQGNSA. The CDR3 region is CASSEPRPGGDGYTF. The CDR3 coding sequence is TGTGCCAGCAGCGAACCCCGGCCGGGGGGCGATGGCTACACCTTC. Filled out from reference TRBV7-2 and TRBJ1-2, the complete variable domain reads GAGVSQSPSNKVTEKGKDVELRCDPISGHTALYWYRQSLGQGLEFLIYFQGNSAPDKSGLPSDRFSAERTGGSVSTLTIQRTQQEDSAVYLCASSEPRPGGDGYTFGSGTRLTVV.

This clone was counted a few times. Here the CDR3 reads CASSSRQGASYEQYF. In DNA form, the CDR3 reads TGTGCCAGCAGCTCCAGACAGGGGGCCTCCTACGAGCAGTACTTC. The V and J genes are TRBV7-2 and TRBJ2-7, with 10 bases lining up with TRBD1. This CDR3 comprises 15 residues. CDR1 SGHTA and CDR2 FQGNSA come from the germline V gene. The V segment lost 4 bases and the J segment 0 bases; nucleotides outside the gene matches: 3.

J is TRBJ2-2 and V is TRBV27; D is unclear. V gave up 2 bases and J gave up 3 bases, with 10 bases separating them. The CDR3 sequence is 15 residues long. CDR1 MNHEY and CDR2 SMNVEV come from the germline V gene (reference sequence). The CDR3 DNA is TGTGCCAGCAGTTTAGTCGGTTTCGACACCGGGGAGCTGTTTTTT. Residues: CASSLVGFDTGELFF.

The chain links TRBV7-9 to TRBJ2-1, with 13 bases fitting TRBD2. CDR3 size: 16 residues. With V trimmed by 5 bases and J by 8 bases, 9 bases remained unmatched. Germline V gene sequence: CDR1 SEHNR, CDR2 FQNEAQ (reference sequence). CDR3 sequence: CASSPSTSGGAYEQFF. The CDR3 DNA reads TGTGCCAGCAGCCCATCAACTAGCGGGGGGGCGTATGAGCAGTTCTTC.

In DNA form, the CDR3 reads TGTGCCAGCAATCGAGAACATGGCTACACCTTC. Translating gives CASNREHGYTF. V usage is TRBV2 and J usage is TRBJ1-2; D not certain. CDR1 and CDR2 from the germline V gene are SNHLY and FYNNEI. CDR3 length: 11 amino acids. V was clipped by 7 bases and J by 6 bases, with 9 bases between them.

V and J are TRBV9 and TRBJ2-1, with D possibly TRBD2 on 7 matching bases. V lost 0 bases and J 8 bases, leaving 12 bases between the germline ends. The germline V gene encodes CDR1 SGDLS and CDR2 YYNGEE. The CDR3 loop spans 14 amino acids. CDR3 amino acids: CASSVGGGGYEQFF. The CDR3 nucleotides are TGTGCCAGCAGCGTAGGGGGGGGCGGCTATGAGCAGTTCTTC.

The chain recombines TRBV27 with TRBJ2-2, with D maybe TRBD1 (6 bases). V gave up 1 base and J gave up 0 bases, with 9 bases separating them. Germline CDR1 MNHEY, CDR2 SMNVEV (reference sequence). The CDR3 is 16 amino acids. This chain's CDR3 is CASSLFRDTNTGELFF. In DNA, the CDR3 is TGTGCCAGCAGTTTATTTAGGGACACGAACACCGGGGAGCTGTTTTTT.

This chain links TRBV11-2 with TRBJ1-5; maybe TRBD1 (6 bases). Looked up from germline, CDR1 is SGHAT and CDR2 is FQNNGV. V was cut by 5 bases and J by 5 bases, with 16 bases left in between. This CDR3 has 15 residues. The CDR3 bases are TGTGCCAGCAGCACCACGACAGGAGGCGATCAGCCCCAGCATTTT. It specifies CASSTTTGGDQPQHF.

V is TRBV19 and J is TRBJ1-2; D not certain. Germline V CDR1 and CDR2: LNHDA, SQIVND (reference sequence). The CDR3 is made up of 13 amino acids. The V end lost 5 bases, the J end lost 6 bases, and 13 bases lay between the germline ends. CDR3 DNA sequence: TGTGCCAGTAGTTGGGCCGTTCTTGATGGCTACACCTTC. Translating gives CASSWAVLDGYTF.

This chain's CDR3 is CAISERPTSQNLYGYTF. CDR3 nucleotides: TGTGCCATCAGTGAGCGCCCGACGTCACAGAATCTCTATGGCTACACCTTC. The rearrangement joins TRBV10-3 to TRBJ1-2; D ambiguous. Between the trimmed V and J ends, which lost 2 bases and 4 bases, there was a span of 20 bases. The CDR3 covers 17 residues. Germline values: CDR1 ENHRY, CDR2 SYGVKD.

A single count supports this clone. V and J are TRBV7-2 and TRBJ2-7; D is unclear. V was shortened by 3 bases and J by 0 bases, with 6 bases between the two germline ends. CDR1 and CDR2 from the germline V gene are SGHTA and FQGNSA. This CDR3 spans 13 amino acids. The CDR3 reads CASSLFRSYEQYF. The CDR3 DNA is TGTGCCAGCAGCTTGTTCCGCTCCTACGAGCAGTACTTC.

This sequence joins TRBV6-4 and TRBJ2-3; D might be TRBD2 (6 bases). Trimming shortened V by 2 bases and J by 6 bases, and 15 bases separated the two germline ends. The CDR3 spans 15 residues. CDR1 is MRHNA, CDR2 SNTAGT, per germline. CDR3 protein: CASSDLGGARDTQYF. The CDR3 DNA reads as TGTGCCAGCAGTGACCTGGGGGGAGCGCGGGATACGCAGTATTTT.

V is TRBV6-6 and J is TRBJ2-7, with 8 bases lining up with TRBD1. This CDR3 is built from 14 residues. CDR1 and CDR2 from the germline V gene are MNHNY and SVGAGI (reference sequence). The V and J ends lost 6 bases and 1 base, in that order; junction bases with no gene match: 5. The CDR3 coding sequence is TGTGCCAGCAGGGGTGGGGACAGGTCCTACGAGCAGTACTTC. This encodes CASRGGDRSYEQYF.

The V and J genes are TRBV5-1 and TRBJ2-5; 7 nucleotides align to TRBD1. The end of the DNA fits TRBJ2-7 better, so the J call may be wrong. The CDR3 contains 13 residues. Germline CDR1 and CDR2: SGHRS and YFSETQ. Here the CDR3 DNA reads TGCGCCAGCAGCATGGGACAGTCCTACGAGCAGTACTTC. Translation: CASSMGQSYEQYF.

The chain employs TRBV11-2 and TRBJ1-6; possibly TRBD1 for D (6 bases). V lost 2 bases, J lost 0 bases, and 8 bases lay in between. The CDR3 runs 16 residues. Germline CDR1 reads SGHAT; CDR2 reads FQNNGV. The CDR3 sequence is CASSLTGRSYNSPLHF. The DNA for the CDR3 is TGTGCCAGCAGCTTAACAGGGCGCTCCTATAATTCACCCCTCCACTTT.

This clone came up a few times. The CDR3 region has the DNA TGTGCCAGCGAACTAGCGGGGGGCCCGAACACCGGGGAGCTGTTTTTT. Protein product: CASELAGGPNTGELFF. The gene calls are TRBV5-4 and TRBJ2-2; TRBD2 agrees at 12 bases. V lost 7 bases and J lost 0; bases outside the gene matches: 4. Per the germline V gene, CDR1 is SGHNT and CDR2 is YYREEE (reference sequence). This CDR3 has 16 amino acids. Variable domain in full (rest from reference TRBV5-4 and TRBJ2-2): ETGVTQSPTHLIKTRGQQVTLRCSSQSGHNTVSWYQQALGQGPQFIFQYYREEENGRGNFPPRFSGLQFPNYSSELNVNALELDDSALYLCASELAGGPNTGELFFGEGSRLTVL.

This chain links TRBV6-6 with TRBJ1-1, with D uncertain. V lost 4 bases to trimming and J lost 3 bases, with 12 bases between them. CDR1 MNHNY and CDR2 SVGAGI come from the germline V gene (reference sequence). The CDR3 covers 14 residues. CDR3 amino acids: CASSLEGADTEAFF. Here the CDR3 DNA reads TGTGCCAGCAGTTTAGAGGGCGCAGACACTGAAGCTTTCTTT.

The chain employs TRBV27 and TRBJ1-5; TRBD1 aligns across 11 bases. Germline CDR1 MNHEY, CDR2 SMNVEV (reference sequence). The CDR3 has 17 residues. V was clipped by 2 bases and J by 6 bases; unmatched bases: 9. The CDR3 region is CASSLIGGQGAGQPQHF. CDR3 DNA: TGTGCCAGCAGTTTAATTGGAGGACAGGGGGCCGGTCAGCCCCAGCATTTT.

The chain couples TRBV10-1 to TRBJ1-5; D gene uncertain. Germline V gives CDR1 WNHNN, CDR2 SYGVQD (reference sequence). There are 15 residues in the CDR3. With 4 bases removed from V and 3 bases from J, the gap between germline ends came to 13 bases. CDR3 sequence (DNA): TGCGCCAGCAGTGTGGGGAGGGTTGTCAATCAGCCCCAGCATTTT. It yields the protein CASSVGRVVNQPQHF.

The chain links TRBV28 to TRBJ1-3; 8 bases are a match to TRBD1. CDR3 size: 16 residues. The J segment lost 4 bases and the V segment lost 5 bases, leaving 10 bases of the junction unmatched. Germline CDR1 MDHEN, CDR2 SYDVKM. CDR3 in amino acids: CASSQEGQVSGNTIYF. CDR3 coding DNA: TGTGCCAGCAGTCAGGAGGGACAGGTCTCCGGAAACACCATATATTTT.

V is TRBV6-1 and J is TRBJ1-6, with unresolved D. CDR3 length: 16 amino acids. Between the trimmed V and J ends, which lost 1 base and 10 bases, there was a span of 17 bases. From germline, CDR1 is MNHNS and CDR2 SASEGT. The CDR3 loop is CASSEEIGLRSSPLHF. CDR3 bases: TGTGCCAGCAGTGAAGAGATCGGGTTACGGTCCTCACCCCTCCACTTT.

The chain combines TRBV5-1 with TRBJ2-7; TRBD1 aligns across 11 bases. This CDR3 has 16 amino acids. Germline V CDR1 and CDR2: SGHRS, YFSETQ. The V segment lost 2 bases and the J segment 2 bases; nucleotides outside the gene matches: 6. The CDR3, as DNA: TGCGCCAGCAGCTTAGGACAGGGGGCCCCAACCTACGAGCAGTACTTC. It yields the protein CASSLGQGAPTYEQYF.

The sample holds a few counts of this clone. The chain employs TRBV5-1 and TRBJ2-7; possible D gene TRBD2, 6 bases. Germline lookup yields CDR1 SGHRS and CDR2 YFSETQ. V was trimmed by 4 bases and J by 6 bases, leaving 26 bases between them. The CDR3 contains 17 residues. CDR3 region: CASSLAGLGGKGGEQYF. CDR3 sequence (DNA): TGCGCCAGCAGCCTAGCTGGATTAGGAGGGAAAGGAGGCGAGCAGTACTTC.